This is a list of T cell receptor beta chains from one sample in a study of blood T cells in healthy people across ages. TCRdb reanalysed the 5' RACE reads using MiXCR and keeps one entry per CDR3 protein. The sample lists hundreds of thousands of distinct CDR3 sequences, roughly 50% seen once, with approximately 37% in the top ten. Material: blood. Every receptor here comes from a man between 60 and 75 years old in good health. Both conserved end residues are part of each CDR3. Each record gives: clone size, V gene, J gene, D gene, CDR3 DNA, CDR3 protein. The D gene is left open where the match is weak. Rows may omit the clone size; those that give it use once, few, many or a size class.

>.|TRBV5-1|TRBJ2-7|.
TGCGCCAGCAGCTTGGAGGTCGGAGTTACCTACGAGCAGTACTTC
CASSLEVGVTYEQYF
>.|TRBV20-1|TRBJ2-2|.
TGCAGTGCTAGAAAGGGGGGCCCCAACACCGGGGAGCTGTTTTTT
CSARKGGPNTGELFF
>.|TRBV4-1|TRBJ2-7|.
TGCGCCAGCAGCCAGGGAAGTTTCGACAGACCGCGGGAGCAGTACTTC
CASSQGSFDRPREQYF
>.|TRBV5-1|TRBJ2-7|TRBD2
TGCGCCAGCAGCTTGGTAGTAGCGGGGGGGAGCTCCTACAATGAGCAGTACTTC
CASSLVVAGGSSYNEQYF
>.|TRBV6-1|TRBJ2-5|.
TGTGCCAGCAGTGAAGCGGTGGAGAAGGCAGGGTATTACAATGAGCAGTACTTC
CASSEAVEKAGYYNEQYF
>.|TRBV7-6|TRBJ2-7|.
TGTGCCAGCAGCTTAATCCGGGACTCGAGAGGCGATGAGCAGTACTTC
CASSLIRDSRGDEQYF
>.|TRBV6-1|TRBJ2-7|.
TGTGCCAGCAGTGAATTAGGGACTCGAGCCTACGAGCAGTACTTC
CASSELGTRAYEQYF
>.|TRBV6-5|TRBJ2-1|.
TGTGCCAGCAGTTCGCAGGGCGCCAACGGATACAATGAGCAGTTCTTC
CASSSQGANGYNEQFF
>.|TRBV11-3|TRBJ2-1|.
TGTGCCAGCAGCTCCAACCCCCACAATGAGCAGTTCTTC
CASSSNPHNEQFF
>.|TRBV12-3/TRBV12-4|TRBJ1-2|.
TGTGCCAGCTCTTACAGGGTGGGTGGCTACACCTTC
CASSYRVGGYTF
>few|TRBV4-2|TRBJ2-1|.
TGTGCCAGCAGCCAAGGCGCGAATGAGCAGTTCTTC
CASSQGANEQFF
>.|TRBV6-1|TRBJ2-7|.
TGTGCCAGCAGTAGCACCCGACGGGTATACCAGGGGAATCGGTACGAGCAGTACTTC
CASSSTRRVYQGNRYEQYF
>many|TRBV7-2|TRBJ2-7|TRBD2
TGTGCCAGCAGCACTGGACTAGCTCCCCACGAGCAGTACTTC
CASSTGLAPHEQYF
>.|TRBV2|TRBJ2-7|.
TGTGCCAGCCCCGGGACTATCACTTCAGGGGCCCAGTACTTC
CASPGTITSGAQYF
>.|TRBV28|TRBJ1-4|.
TGTGCCAGCAGTTTGCAGGGAGCTAATGAAAAACTGTTTTTT
CASSLQGANEKLFF
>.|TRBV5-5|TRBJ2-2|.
TGTGCCAGCAGCTTTTGGGGGGTCGACACCGGGGAGCTGTTTTTT
CASSFWGVDTGELFF